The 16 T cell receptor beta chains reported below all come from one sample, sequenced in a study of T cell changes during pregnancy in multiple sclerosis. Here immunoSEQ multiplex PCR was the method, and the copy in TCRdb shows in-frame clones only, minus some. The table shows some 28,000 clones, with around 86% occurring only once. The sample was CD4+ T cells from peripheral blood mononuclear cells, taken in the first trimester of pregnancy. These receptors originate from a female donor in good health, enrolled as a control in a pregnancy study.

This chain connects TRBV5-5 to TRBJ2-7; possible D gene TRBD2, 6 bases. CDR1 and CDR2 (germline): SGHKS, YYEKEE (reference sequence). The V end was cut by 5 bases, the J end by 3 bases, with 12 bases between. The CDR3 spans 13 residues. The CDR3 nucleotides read TGTGCCAGCAGTTTAGTAGCGGTCTACGAGCAGTACTTC. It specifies CASSLVAVYEQYF.

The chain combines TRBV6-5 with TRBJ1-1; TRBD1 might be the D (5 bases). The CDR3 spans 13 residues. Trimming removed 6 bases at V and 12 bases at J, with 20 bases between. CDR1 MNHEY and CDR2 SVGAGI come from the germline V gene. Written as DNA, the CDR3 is TGTGCCAGCAGCCCCCCGAAGGGGTTTAGAACTTTCTTT. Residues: CASSPPKGFRTFF.

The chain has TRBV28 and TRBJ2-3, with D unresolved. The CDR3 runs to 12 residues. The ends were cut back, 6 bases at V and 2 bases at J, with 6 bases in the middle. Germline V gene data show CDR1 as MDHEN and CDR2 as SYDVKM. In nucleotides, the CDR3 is TGTGCCAGCAGCACATTCACAGATACGCAGTATTTT. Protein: CASSTFTDTQYF.

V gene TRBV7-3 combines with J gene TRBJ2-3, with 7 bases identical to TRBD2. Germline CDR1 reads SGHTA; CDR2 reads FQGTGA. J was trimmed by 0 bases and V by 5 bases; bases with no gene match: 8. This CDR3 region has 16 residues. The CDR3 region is CASSPQLAPSTDTQYF. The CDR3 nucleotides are TGTGCCAGCAGCCCGCAACTAGCGCCCAGCACAGATACGCAGTATTTT.

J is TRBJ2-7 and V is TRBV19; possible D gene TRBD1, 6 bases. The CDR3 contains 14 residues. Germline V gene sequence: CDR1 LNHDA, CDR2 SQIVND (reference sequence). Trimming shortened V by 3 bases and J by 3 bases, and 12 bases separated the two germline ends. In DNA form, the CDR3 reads TGTGCCAGTAGTATGACAGGTGGTAGCTACGAGCAGTACTTC. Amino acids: CASSMTGGSYEQYF.

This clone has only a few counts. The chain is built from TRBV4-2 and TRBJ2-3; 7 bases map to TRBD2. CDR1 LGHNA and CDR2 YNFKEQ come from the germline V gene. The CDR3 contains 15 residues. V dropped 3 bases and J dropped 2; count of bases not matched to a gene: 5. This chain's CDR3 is CASSQVGLFTDTQYF. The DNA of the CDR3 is TGTGCCAGCAGCCAGGTGGGACTATTCACAGATACGCAGTATTTT.

The CDR3 region is CASSLVAGLAGVLYEQYF. The CDR3 DNA is TGTGCCAGCAGCTTAGTTGCCGGACTAGCGGGAGTATTGTACGAGCAGTACTTC. The chain links TRBV7-2 to TRBJ2-7; TRBD2 matches at 13 bases. The CDR3 sequence is 18 residues long. Germline V gene data show CDR1 as SGHTA and CDR2 as FQGNSA. V dropped 1 base and J dropped 4; count of bases not matched to a gene: 10.

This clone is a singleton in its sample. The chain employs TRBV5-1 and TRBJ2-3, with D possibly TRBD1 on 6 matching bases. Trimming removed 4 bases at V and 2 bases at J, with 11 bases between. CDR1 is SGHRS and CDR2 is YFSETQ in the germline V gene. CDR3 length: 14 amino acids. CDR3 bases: TGCGCCAGCAGCCCCAGGACAGACACAGATACGCAGTATTTT. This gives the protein CASSPRTDTDTQYF.

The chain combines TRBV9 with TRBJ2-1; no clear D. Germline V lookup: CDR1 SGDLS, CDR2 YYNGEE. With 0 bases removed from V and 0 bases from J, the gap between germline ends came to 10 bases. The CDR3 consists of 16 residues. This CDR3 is CASSVAIWSSYNEQFF. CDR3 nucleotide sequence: TGTGCCAGCAGCGTAGCTATCTGGAGCTCCTACAATGAGCAGTTCTTC.

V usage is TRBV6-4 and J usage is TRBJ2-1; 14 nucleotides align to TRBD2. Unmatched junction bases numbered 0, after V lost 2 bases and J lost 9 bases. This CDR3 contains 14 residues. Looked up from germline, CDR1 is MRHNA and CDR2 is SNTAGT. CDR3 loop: CASSDGTSGSEQFF. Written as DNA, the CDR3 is TGTGCCAGCAGTGACGGGACTAGCGGGAGTGAGCAGTTCTTC.

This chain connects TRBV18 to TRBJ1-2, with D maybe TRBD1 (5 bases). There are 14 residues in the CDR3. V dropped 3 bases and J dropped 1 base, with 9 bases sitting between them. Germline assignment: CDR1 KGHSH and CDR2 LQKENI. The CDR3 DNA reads TGTGCCAGCTCACCGGGCGGGGGTAACTATGGCTACACCTTC. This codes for CASSPGGGNYGYTF.

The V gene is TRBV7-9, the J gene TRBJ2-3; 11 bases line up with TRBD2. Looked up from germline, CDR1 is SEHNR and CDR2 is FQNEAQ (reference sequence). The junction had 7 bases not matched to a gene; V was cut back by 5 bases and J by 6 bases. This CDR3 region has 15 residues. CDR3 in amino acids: CASSIELAGVDTQYF. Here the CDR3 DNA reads TGTGCCAGCAGCATCGAACTAGCGGGAGTCGATACGCAGTATTTT.

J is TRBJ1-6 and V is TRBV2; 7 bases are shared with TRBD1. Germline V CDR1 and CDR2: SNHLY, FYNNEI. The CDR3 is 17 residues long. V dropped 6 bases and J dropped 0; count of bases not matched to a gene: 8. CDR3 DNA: TGTGCCAGCAGCGACCCCGACAGGGCCTCCTATAATTCACCCCTCCACTTT. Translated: CASSDPDRASYNSPLHF.

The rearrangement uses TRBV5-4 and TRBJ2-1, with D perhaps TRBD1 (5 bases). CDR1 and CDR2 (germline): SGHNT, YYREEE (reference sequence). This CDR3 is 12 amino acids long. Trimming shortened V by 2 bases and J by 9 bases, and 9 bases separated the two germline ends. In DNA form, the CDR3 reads TGTGCCAGCAGCTTATCAGGGATTGAGCAGTTCTTC. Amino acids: CASSLSGIEQFF.

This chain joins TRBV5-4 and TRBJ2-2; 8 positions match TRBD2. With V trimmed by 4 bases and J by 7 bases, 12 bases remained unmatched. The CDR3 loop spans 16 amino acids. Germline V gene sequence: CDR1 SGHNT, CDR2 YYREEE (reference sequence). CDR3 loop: CASSRTPGLGIGELFF. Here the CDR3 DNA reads TGTGCCAGCAGCCGGACCCCGGGACTAGGGATCGGGGAGCTGTTTTTT.

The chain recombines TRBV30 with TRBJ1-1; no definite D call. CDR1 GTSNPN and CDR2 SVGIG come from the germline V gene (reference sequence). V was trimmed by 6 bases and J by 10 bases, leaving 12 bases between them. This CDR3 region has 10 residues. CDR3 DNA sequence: TGTGCCTGCGGGTTGGAGGGAGCTTTCTTT. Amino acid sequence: CACGLEGAFF. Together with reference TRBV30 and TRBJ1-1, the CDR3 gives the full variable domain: SQTIHQWPATLVQPVGSPLSLECTVEGTSNPNLYWYRQAAGRGLQLLFYSVGIGQISSEVPQNLSASRPQDRQFILSSKKLLLSDSGFYLCACGLEGAFFGQGTRLTVV.